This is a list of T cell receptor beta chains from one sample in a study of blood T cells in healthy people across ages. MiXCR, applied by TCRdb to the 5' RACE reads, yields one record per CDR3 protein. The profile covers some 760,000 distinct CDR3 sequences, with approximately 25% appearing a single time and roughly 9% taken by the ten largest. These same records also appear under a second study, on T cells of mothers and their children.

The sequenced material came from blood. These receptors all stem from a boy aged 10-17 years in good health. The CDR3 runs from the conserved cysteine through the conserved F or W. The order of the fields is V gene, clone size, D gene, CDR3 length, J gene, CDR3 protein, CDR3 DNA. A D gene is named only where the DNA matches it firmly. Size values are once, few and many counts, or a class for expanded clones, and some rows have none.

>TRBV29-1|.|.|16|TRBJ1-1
CSVMGEGDTVGTEAFF
TGCAGCGTGATGGGGGAGGGGGACACGGTTGGGACTGAAGCTTTCTTT
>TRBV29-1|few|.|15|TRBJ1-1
CSVGGSGPDYTEAFF
TGCAGCGTTGGGGGATCCGGGCCAGATTACACTGAAGCTTTCTTT
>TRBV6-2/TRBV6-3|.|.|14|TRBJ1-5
CASSFSGSFQPQHF
TGTGCCAGCAGTTTCTCAGGGTCCTTCCAGCCCCAGCATTTT
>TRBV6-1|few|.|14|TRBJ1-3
CASSETGSGNTIYF
TGTGCCAGCAGTGAAACGGGCTCTGGAAACACCATATATTTT
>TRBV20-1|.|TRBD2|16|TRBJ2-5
CSADRESLAGGETQYF
TGCAGTGCTGACAGGGAGTCACTAGCGGGAGGAGAGACCCAGTACTTC
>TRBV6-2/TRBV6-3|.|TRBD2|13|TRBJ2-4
CASSVGLFDIQYF
TGTGCCAGCAGCGTGGGACTATTCGACATTCAGTACTTC
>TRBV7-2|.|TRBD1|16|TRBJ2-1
CASSPWTGGVDNEQFF
TGTGCCAGCAGCCCCTGGACAGGGGGCGTGGACAATGAGCAGTTCTTC
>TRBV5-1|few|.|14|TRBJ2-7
CASSGTGATDEQYF
TGCGCCAGCAGCGGCACCGGGGCTACGGACGAGCAGTACTTC
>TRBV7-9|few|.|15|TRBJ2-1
CASSPGEGIVDEQFF
TGTGCCAGCAGCCCCGGGGAAGGGATTGTCGATGAGCAGTTCTTC
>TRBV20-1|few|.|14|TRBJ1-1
CSARDKLQITEAFF
TGCAGTGCTAGAGATAAGCTTCAGATCACTGAAGCTTTCTTT
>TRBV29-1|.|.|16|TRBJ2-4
CSVDGIARQGKNIQYF
TGCAGCGTTGACGGCATTGCAAGGCAGGGTAAAAACATTCAGTACTTC
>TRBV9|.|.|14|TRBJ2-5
CASSVDPDQETQYF
TGTGCCAGCAGCGTAGACCCCGACCAAGAGACCCAGTACTTC
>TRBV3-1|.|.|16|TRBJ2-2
CASSQPLSRNTGELFF
TGTGCCAGCAGCCAGCCTCTTTCAAGAAACACCGGGGAGCTGTTTTTT
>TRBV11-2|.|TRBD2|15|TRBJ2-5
CANSFVWGGQETQYF
TGTGCCAACAGCTTTGTTTGGGGGGGGCAAGAGACCCAGTACTTC
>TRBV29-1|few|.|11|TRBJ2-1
CSAGRANEQFF
TGCAGCGCGGGACGGGCCAATGAGCAGTTCTTC
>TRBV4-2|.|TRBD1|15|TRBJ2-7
CASSQDYGQAYEQYF
TGTGCCAGCAGCCAAGATTACGGACAGGCCTACGAGCAGTACTTC
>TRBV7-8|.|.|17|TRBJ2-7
CASSLYPSGQGGSEQYF
TGTGCCAGCAGCTTATATCCATCAGGCCAGGGAGGTTCCGAGCAGTACTTC
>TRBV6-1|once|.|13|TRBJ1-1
CASSEWWGYEAFF
TGTGCCAGCAGTGAATGGTGGGGGTATGAAGCTTTCTTT
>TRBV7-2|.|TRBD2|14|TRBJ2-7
CASSLQGGNYEQYF
TGTGCCAGCAGCTTACAGGGAGGGAACTACGAGCAGTACTTC
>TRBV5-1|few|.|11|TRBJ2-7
CASSLRPEQYF
TGCGCCAGCAGCCTTCGTCCCGAGCAGTACTTC
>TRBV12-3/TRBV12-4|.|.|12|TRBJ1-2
CASSLEQYGYTF
TGTGCCAGCAGTCTCGAGCAATATGGCTACACCTTC
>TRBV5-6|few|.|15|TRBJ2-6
CASTAYNSGANVLTF
TGTGCCAGCACAGCTTACAACTCTGGGGCCAACGTCCTGACTTTC
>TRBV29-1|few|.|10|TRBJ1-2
CSVLGSGYTF
TGCAGCGTTCTGGGGTCTGGCTACACCTTC
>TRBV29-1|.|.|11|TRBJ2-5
CSSTIRETQYF
TGCAGCTCCACGATCAGGGAGACCCAGTACTTC
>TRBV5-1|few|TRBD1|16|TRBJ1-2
CASSPGTGEKDYGYTF
TGCGCCAGCAGCCCGGGGACAGGGGAAAAGGACTATGGCTACACCTTC
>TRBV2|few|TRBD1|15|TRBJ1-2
CASSPMRQGNYGYTF
TGTGCCAGCAGTCCGATGCGACAGGGGAACTATGGCTACACCTTC
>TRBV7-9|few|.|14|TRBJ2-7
CASTQGPGSHEQYF
TGTGCCAGCACCCAGGGACCAGGGTCCCACGAGCAGTACTTC
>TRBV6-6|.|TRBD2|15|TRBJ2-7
CASRLLAGSSYEQYF
TGTGCCAGCAGACTCCTAGCGGGGAGCTCCTACGAGCAGTACTTC
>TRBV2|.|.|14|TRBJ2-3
CASSESSSTDTQYF
TGTGCCAGCAGTGAATCGAGTAGCACAGATACGCAGTATTTT
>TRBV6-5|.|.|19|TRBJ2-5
CASSYSVLDSLTESGTQYF
TGTGCCAGCAGTTACTCGGTGCTGGACTCCTTGACCGAGTCAGGGACCCAGTACTTC
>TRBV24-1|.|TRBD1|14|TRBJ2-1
CATSAGRGQETQHF
TGTGCCACCAGTGCCGGCAGGGGGCAAGAGACCCAGCACTTC
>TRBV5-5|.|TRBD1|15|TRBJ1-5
CASSWTGGGNQPQHF
TGTGCCAGCAGCTGGACAGGGGGCGGAAATCAGCCCCAGCATTTT
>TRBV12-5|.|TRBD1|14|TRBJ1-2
CASGSTGGPFGYTF
TGTGCTAGTGGATCGACAGGGGGACCTTTTGGCTACACCTTC
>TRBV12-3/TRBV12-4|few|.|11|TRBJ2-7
CASSFVGQQYF
TGTGCCAGCAGTTTTGTAGGTCAGCAGTACTTC
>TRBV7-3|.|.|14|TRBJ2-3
CASSREEGADTQYF
TGTGCCAGCAGCCGCGAGGAGGGCGCGGATACGCAGTATTTT
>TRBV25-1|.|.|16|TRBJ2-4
CASTPSGGLGGNIQYF
TGTGCCAGCACCCCGAGTGGGGGGCTCGGAGGTAACATTCAGTACTTC
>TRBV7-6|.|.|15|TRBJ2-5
CASSVDSLSQETQYF
TGTGCCAGCAGCGTGGACAGCCTTTCGCAAGAGACCCAGTACTTC
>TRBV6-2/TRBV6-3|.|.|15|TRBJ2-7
CASSLRLYLHSEQYF
TGTGCCAGCAGCCTACGACTTTACTTACATAGCGAGCAGTACTTC
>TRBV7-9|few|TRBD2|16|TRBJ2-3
CASSLGLAGTTDTQYF
TGTGCCAGCAGCTTAGGGCTAGCGGGGACCACAGATACGCAGTATTTT
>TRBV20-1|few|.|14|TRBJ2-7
CSAADVRPSYEQYF
TGCAGTGCCGCAGATGTCCGCCCCTCCTACGAGCAGTACTTC
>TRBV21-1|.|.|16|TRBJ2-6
CASSKAKRSGANVLTF
TGTGCCAGCAGCAAAGCGAAGCGCTCTGGGGCCAACGTCCTGACTTTC
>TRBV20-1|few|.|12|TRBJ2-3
CSASNREDTQYF
TGCAGTGCTTCTAACAGGGAAGATACGCAGTATTTT
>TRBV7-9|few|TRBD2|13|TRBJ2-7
CASSLVREQGQYF
TGTGCCAGCAGCTTAGTGCGGGAGCAGGGGCAGTACTTC
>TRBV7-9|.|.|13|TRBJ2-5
CASSSQAAGAQYF
TGTGCCAGCAGCTCGCAGGCGGCAGGGGCCCAGTACTTC
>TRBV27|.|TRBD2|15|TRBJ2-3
CASRAGTSGINTQYF
TGTGCCAGCAGAGCCGGGACTAGCGGGATTAATACGCAGTATTTT
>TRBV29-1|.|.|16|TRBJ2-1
CSGRGGTGEPYNEQFF
TGCAGCGGACGGGGTGGTACGGGAGAACCCTACAATGAGCAGTTCTTC
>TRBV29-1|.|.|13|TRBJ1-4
CSIESAIYEKLFF
TGCAGCATTGAGTCAGCCATCTATGAAAAACTGTTTTTT
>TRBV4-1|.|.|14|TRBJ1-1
CASSHALRSTEAFF
TGCGCCAGCAGCCATGCCCTGCGGAGCACTGAAGCTTTCTTT
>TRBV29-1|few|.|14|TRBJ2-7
CSVASQTNHYEQYF
TGCAGCGTTGCGTCTCAGACAAACCACTACGAGCAGTACTTC
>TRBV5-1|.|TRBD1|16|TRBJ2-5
CASSRPEDRGKETQYF
TGCGCCAGCAGCCGTCCCGAGGACAGGGGGAAAGAGACCCAGTACTTC
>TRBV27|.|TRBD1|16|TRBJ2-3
CASSQQQGPVGYTQYF
TGTGCCAGCAGTCAACAACAGGGGCCAGTAGGGTATACGCAGTATTTT
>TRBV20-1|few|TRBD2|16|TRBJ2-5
CSAPSGTSVFQETQYF
TGCAGTGCTCCTTCCGGGACTAGCGTATTTCAAGAGACCCAGTACTTC
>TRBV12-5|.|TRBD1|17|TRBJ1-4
CASGFRDRGPSQEKLFF
TGTGCTAGTGGATTCCGGGACAGGGGGCCCTCCCAGGAAAAACTGTTTTTT
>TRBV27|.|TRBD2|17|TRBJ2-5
CASSPFPPRGAGEEQYF
TGTGCCAGCAGTCCTTTCCCGCCCCGGGGAGCGGGAGAAGAGCAGTACTTC
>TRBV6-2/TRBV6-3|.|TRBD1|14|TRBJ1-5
CASSPGTELQPQHF
TGTGCCAGCAGCCCTGGGACAGAACTCCAGCCCCAGCATTTT
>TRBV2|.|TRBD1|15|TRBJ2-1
CASSEAWTGGGGFFF
TGTGCCAGCAGTGAAGCTTGGACAGGGGGCGGGGGGTTTTTCTTC
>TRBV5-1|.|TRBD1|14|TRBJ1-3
CASSYGQGGDTIYF
TGCGCCAGCAGCTACGGACAGGGAGGCGACACCATATATTTT
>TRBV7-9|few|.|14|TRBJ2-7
CASYGADGSYEQYF
TGTGCCAGCTACGGGGCGGACGGCTCCTACGAGCAGTACTTC
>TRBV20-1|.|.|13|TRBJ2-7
CSADQKESFEQYF
TGCAGTGCTGATCAGAAGGAGTCTTTCGAGCAGTACTTC
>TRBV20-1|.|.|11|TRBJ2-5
CSGSGQETQYF
TGCAGTGGCTCGGGACAAGAGACCCAGTACTTC